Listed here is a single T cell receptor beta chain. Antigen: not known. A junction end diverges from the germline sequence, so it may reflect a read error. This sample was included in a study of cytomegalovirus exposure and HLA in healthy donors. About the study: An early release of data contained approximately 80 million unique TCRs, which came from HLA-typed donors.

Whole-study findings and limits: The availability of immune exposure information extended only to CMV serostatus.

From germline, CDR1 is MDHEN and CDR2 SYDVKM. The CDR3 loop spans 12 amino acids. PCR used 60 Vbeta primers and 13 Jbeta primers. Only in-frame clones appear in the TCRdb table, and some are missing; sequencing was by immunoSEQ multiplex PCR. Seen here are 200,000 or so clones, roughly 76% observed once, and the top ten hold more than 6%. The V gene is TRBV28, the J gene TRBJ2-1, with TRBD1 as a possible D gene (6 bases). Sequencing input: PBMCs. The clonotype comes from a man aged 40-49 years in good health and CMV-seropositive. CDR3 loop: CASSSPGQPNLF. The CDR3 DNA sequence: TGTGCCAGCAGTTCCCCCGGACAGCCAAACCTCTTC.